This T cell receptor (beta chain) was observed in a study of T cell responses to AZD1222 COVID-19 vaccine. General study results and limits: Only after the peak T cell response were repertoires sampled. The donor cohort was predominantly white British with a female majority, and clonal diversity may have been underestimated.

V was clipped by 3 bases and J by 6 bases, with 23 bases between them. The germline V gene has CDR1 KGHSH and CDR2 LQKENI. The CDR3 has 17 amino acids. To note about this clone: The antigen is undetermined.

TCRdb keeps only in-frame clones here, not all; method: immunoSEQ multiplex PCR. Here the sample spans around 70,000 clones, 70% to 90% being singletons. This rearrangement joins TRBV18 to TRBJ1-2; D possibly corresponds to TRBD1 (5 bases). The material was peripheral blood, obtained on day 0 of AZD1222 vaccination. This receptor was identified in an adult in good health. The CDR3 loop is CASSPVGDLASPDGYTF. For the CDR3, the DNA is TGTGCCAGCTCACCGGTTGGGGACCTTGCTTCTCCCGATGGCTACACCTTC.